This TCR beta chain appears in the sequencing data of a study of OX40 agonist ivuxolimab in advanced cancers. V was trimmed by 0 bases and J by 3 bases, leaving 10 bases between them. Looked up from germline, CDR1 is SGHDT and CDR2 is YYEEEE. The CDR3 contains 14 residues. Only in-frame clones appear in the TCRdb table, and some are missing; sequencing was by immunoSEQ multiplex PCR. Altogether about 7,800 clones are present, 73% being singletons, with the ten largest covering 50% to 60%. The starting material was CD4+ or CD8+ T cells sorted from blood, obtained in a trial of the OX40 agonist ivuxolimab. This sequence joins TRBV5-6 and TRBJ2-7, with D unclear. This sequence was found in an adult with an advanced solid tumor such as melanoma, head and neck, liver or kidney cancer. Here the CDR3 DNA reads TGTGCCAGCAGCTTGGGAAGGGCGTACTACGAGCAGTACTTC. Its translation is CASSLGRAYYEQYF.